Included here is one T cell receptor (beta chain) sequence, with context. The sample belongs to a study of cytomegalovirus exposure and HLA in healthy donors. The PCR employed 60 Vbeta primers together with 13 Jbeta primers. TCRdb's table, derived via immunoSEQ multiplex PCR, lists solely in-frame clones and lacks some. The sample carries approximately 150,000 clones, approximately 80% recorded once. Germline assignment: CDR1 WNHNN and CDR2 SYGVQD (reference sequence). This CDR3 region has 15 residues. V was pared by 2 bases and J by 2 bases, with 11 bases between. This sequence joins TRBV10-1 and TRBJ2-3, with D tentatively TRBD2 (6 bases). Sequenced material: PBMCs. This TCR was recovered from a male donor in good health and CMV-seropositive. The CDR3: CASSEESGVTDTQYF. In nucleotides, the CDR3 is TGCGCCAGCAGTGAGGAGTCGGGGGTCACAGATACGCAGTATTTT.